This T cell receptor (beta chain) was captured in a study of T cells in Graves' hyperthyroidism and ophthalmopathy. Study-wide findings and caveats: Researchers found most expanded thyroid clonotypes above 0.001 in blood as well.

TCR beta CDR3 regions were amplified from RNA transcripts. The HTBI primer set served for first-round RT-PCR of the TCR CDR3. In TCRdb, the multiplex PCR reads were re-called with MiXCR into one record per CDR3 protein. The sample holds 550,000 to 850,000 distinct CDR3 sequences, around 19% seen once. V gave up 5 bases and J gave up 5 bases, with 15 bases separating them. The CDR3 has 15 residues. Germline CDR1 and CDR2: SGHVS and FQNEAQ. This clonotype has only a few counts. The target antigen is unknown. The chain is built from TRBV7-8 and TRBJ1-4; D uncertain. Sample: blood. The origin of this receptor is a woman between 45 and 60 years old with Graves' hyperthyroidism that later progressed to Graves' ophthalmopathy. DNA of the CDR3: TGTGCCAGCAGCCGCCCCGGGAGAAAGAATGAAAAACTGTTTTTT. Translated, it gives CASSRPGRKNEKLFF.